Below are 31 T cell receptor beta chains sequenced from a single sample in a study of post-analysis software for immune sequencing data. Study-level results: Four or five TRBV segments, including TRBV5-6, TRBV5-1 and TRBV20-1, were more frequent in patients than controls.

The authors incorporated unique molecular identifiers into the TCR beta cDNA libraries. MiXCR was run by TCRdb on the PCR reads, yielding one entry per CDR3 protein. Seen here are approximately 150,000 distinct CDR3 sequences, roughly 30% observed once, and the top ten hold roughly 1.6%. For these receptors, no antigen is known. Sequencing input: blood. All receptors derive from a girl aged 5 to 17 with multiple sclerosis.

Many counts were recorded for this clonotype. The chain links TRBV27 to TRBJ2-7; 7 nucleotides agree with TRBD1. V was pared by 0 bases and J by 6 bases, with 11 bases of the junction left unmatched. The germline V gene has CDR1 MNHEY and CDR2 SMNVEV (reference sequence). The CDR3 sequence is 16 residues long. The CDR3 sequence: CASSLSIPRQGCEQYF. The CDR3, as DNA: TGTGCCAGCAGTTTATCGATCCCCCGACAGGGCTGCGAGCAGTACTTC.

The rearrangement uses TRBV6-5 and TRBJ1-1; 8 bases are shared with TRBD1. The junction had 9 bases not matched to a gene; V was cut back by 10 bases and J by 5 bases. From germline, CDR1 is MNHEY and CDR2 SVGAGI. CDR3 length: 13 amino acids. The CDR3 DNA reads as TGTGCCACGCAGACAGGGGAAAGGACTGAAGCTTTCTTT. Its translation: CATQTGERTEAFF.

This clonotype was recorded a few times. CDR3 sequence reads: CSVGKGSGDTQYF. CDR3 sequence (DNA): TGCAGCGTTGGAAAAGGGTCGGGAGATACGCAGTATTTT. The chain combines TRBV29-1 with TRBJ2-3; no clear D. The V gene's germline CDR1 is SQVTM and CDR2 ANQGSEA. The CDR3 has 13 amino acids. V gave up 4 bases and J gave up 5 bases, with 13 bases separating them.

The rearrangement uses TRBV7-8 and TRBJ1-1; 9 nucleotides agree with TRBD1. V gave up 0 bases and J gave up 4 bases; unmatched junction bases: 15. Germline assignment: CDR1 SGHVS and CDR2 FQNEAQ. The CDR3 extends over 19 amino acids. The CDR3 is CASSLAPDRGWSMGTEAFF. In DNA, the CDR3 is TGTGCCAGCAGCTTAGCGCCGGACAGGGGATGGTCTATGGGCACTGAAGCTTTCTTT.

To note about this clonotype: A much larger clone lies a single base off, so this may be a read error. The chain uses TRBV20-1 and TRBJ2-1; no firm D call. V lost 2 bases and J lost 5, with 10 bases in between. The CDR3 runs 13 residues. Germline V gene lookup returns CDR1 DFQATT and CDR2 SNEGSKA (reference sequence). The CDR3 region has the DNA TGCAGTGCTAGAACTTGGAATCACAATGAGCAGTTCTTC. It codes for CSARTWNHNEQFF.

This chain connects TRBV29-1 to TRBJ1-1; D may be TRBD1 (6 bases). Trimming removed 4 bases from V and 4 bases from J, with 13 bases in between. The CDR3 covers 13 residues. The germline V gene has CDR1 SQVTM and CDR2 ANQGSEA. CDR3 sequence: CSVARQDGTEAFF. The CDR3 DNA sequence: TGCAGCGTTGCCCGACAGGACGGCACTGAAGCTTTCTTT.

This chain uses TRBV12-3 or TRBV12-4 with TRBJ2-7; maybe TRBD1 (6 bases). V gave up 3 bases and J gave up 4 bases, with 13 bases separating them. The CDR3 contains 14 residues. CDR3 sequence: CASSLTGDAYEQYF. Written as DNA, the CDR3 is TGTGCCAGCAGTTTGACAGGAGATGCTTACGAGCAGTACTTC.

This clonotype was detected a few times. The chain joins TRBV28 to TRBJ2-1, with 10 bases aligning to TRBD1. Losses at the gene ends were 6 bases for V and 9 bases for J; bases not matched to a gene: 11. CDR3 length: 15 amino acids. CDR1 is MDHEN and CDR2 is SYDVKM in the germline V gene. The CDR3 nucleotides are TGTGCCAGCAGGCCCCGGGACAGGGGCCCTACTGAGCAGTTCTTC. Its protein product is CASRPRDRGPTEQFF.

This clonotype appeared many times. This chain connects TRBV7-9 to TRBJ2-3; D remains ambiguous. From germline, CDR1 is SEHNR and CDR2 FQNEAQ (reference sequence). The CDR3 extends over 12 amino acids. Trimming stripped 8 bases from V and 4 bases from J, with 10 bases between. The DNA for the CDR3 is TGTGCCAGCCTCGCCGAGGCAGATACGCAGTATTTT. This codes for CASLAEADTQYF.

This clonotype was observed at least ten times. This CDR3 is CATSDVPGFEQFF. The CDR3, as DNA: TGTGCCACCAGTGATGTTCCAGGGTTTGAGCAGTTCTTC. This chain uses TRBV24-1 with TRBJ2-1; tentative D call: TRBD1 (5 bases). Germline-derived CDR1 and CDR2 are KGHDR and SFDVKD. The CDR3 runs 13 residues. The V end was cut by 3 bases, the J end by 9 bases, with 11 bases between.

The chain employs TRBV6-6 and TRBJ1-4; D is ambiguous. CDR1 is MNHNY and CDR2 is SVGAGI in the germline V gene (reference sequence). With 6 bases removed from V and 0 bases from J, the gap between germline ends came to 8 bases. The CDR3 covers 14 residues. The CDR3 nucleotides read TGTGCCAGCAGCCCCCGCCCAACTAATGAAAAACTGTTTTTT. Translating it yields CASSPRPTNEKLFF.

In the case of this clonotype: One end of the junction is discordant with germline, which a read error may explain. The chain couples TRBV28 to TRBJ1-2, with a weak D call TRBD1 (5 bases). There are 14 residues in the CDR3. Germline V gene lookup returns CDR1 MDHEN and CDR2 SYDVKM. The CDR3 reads CAGSPGLTNYGYTF. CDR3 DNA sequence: TGTGCCGGCAGTCCAGGGCTAACTAACTATGGCTACACCTTC.

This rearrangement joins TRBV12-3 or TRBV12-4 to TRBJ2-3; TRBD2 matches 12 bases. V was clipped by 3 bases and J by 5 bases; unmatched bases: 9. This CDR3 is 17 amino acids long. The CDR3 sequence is CASSFRTLTSGRDTQYF. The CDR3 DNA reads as TGTGCCAGCAGTTTTCGAACCCTGACTAGCGGGAGAGATACGCAGTATTTT.

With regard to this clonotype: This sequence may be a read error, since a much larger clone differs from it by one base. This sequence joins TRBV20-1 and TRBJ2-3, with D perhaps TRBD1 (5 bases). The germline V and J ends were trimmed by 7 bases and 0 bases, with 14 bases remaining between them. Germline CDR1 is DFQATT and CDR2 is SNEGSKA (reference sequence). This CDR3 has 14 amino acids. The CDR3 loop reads CSVHGAVSTDTQYF. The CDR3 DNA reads TGCAGTGTTCATGGGGCAGTTAGCACAGATACGCAGTATTTT.

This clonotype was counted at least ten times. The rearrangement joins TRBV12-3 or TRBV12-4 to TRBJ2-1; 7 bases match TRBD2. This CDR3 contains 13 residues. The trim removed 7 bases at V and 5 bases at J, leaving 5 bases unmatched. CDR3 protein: CASKRDDDNEQFF. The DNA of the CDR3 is TGTGCCAGCAAGCGGGACGATGACAATGAGCAGTTCTTC.

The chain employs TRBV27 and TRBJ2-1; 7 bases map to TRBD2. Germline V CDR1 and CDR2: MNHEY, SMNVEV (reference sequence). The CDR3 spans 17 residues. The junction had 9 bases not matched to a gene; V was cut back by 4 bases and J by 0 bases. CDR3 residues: CASSSPPGGSSYNEQFF. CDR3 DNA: TGTGCCAGCAGTTCCCCCCCCGGGGGGAGCTCCTACAATGAGCAGTTCTTC.

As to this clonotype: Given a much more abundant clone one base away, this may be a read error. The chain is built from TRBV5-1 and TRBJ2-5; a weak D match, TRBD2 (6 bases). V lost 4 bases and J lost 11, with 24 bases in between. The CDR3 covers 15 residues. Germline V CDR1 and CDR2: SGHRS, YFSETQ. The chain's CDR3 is CASSPVRQDYNEQYF. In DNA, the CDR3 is TGCGCCAGCAGCCCCGTGCGGCAGGACTACAATGAGCAGTACTTC. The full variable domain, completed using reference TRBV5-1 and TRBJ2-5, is KAGVTQTPRYLIKTRGQQVTLSCSPISGHRSVSWYQQTPGQGLQFLFEYFSETQRNKGNFPGRFSGRQFSNSRSEMNVSTLELGDSALYLCASSPVRQDYNEQYFGPGTRLLVL.

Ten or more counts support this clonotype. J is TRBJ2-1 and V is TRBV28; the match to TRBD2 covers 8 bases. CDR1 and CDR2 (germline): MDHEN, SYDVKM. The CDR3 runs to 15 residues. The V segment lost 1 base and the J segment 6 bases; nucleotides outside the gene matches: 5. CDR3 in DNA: TGTGCCAGCAGTTTATCCGGGAGGGAAAGCAATGAGCAGTTCTTC. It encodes CASSLSGRESNEQFF.

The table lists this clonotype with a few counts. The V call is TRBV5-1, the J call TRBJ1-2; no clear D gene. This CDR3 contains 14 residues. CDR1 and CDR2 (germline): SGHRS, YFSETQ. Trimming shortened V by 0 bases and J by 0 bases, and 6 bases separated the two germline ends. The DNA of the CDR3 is TGCGCCAGCAGCTTGGGCATAGCTAACTATGGCTACACCTTC. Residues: CASSLGIANYGYTF.

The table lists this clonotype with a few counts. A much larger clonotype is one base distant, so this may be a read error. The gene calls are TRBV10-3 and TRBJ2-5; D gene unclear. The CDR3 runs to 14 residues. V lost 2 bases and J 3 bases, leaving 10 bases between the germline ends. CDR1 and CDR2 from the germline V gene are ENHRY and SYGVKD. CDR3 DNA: TGTGCCATCAGTGAGAGCAATCCAAAAGAGACCCAGTACTTC. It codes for CAISESNPKETQYF.

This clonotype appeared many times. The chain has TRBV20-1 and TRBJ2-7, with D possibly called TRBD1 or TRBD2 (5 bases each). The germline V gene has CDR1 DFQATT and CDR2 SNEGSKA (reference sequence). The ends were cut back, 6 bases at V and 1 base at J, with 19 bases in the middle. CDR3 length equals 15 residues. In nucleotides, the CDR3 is TGCAGTGCCACTAGGGCGCAGGGATGGTCCTACGAGCAGTACTTC. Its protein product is CSATRAQGWSYEQYF.

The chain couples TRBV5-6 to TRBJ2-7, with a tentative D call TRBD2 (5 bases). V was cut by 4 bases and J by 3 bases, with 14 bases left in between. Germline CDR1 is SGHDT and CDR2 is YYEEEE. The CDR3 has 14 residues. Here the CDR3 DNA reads TGTGCCAGCAGCCCCCCCGGGAAGAACTACGAGCAGTACTTC. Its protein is CASSPPGKNYEQYF. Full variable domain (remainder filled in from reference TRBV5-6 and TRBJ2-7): DAGVTQSPTHLIKTRGQQVTLRCSPKSGHDTVSWYQQALGQGPQFIFQYYEEEERQRGNFPDRFSGHQFPNYSSELNVNALLLGDSALYLCASSPPGKNYEQYFGPGTRLTVT.

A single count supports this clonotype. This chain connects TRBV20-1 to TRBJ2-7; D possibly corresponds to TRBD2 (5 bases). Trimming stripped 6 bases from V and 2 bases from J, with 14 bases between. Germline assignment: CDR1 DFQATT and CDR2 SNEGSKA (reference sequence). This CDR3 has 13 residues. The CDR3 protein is CSAQAWETYEQYF. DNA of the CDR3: TGCAGTGCCCAGGCGTGGGAGACCTACGAGCAGTACTTC.

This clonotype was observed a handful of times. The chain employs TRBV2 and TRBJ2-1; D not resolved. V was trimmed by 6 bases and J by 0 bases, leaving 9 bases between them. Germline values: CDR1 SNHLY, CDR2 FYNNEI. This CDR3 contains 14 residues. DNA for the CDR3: TGTGCCAGCAGGGGTATTACCTCCTACAATGAGCAGTTCTTC. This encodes CASRGITSYNEQFF.

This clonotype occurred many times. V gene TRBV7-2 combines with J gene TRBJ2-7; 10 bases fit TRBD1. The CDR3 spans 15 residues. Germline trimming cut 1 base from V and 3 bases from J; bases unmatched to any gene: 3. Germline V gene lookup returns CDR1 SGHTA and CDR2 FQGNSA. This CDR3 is CASSLGGQGVYEQYF. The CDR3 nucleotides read TGTGCCAGCAGCTTAGGAGGACAGGGGGTCTACGAGCAGTACTTC.

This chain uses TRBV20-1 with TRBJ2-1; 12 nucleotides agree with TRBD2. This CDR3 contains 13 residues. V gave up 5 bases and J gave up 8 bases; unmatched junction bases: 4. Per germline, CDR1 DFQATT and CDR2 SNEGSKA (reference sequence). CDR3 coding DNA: TGCAGTGCTCGACTAGCGGGAGTCTATGAGCAGTTCTTC. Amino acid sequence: CSARLAGVYEQFF.

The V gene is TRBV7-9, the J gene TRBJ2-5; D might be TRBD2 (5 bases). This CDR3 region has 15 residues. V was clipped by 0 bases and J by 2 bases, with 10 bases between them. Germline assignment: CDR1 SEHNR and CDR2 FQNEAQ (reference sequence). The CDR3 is CASSLALDSQETQYF. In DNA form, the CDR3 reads TGTGCCAGCAGCTTAGCTCTGGACTCTCAAGAGACCCAGTACTTC.

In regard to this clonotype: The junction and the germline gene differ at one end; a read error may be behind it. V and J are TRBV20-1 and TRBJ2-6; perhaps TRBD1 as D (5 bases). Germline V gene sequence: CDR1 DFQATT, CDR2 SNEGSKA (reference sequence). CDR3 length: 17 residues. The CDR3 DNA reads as TGCAGTGCTAGACCTCTAGACCCGATCTCTGGGGCCAACGTCCCGACTTTC. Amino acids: CSARPLDPISGANVPTF.

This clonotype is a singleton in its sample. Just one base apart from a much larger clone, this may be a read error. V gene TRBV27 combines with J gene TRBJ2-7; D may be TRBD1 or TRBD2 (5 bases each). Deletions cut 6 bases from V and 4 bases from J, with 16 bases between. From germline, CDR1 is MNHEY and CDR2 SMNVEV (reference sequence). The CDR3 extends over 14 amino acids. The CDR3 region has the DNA TGTGCCAGCAGCCCGGGACGGGCGTTTTACGAGCAGTACTTC. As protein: CASSPGRAFYEQYF.

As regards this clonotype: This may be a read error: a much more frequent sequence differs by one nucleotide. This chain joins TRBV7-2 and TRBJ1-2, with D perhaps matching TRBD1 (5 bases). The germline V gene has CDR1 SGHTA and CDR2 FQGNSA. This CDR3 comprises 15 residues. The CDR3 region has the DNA TGTGCCGGCAGCCCTCAAGGGACCTTGGGCTATGGCTACACCTTC. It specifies CAGSPQGTLGYGYTF.

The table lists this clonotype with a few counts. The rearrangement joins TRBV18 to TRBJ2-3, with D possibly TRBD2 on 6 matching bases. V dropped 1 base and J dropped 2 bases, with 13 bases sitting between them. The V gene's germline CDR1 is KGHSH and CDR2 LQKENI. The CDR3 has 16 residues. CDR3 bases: TGTGCCAGCTCACCACTTAGCGGAGCCTACACAGATACGCAGTATTTT. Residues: CASSPLSGAYTDTQYF.